A selection of T cell receptor beta chains follows, all from one sample in a study of human T cells and chemical hapten exposure. TCRdb ran MiXCR on the RACE reads and lists one entry per CDR3 protein. In the table there are some 96,000 distinct CDR3 sequences, over 7.5% of which are singletons. The sequenced sample was whole blood, obtained in connection with sensitization to the hapten diphenylcyclopropenone (DPC). These receptors all come from a woman in her forties with alopecia areata. Some clones in this sample may be carry-over from other donors' samples. CDR3s include the opening cysteine and the closing phenylalanine or tryptophan. The D gene is left open where the match is weak. Only part of the rows carry a size: once, few, many, or a class if the clone is expanded.

TRBJ1-1 - TRBV7-3 few CASSLLQGTEAFF TGTGCCAGCAGCTTACTCCAGGGCACTGAAGCTTTCTTT
TRBJ2-1 - TRBV27 many CASSPYPSAQSYNEQFF TGTGCCAGCAGTCCGTACCCTAGCGCCCAATCCTACAATGAGCAGTTCTTC
TRBJ2-1 - TRBV7-9 few CASSLASGVERNEQFF TGTGCCAGCAGCTTAGCGTCCGGGGTAGAGCGCAATGAGCAGTTCTTC
TRBJ2-3 TRBD2 TRBV7-9 - CASSLAQAGADTQYF TGTGCCAGCAGCTTAGCCCAAGCGGGGGCAGATACGCAGTATTTT
TRBJ2-6 TRBD1 TRBV5-4 - CASSLMNRGTSGANVLTF TGTGCCAGCAGCTTGATGAACAGGGGGACCTCTGGGGCCAACGTCCTGACTTTC
TRBJ1-5 - TRBV20-1 - CSASGSQGSNQPQHF TGCAGTGCTAGTGGGTCGCAGGGGAGCAATCAGCCCCAGCATTTT
TRBJ1-2 - TRBV12-3/TRBV12-4 - CASSPGGRGYTF TGTGCCAGCAGTCCGGGGGGAAGGGGCTACACCTTC
TRBJ2-5 TRBD2 TRBV5-1 - CASSITTSVQKTQYF TGCGCCAGCAGCATTACGACTAGCGTCCAAAAGACCCAGTACTTC
TRBJ1-5 - TRBV29-1 - CSGRGTFHNQPQHF TGCAGCGGGCGAGGGACCTTTCACAATCAGCCCCAGCATTTT
TRBJ2-1 - TRBV19 few CASSMRLAEEGNEQFF TGTGCCAGTAGTATGAGGCTAGCCGAAGAGGGCAATGAGCAGTTCTTC
TRBJ2-5 - TRBV11-2 many CASSRRGLETQYF TGTGCCAGCAGCCGACGGGGTCTAGAGACCCAGTACTTC
TRBJ2-1 TRBD2 TRBV7-2 - CASSLSGTSGNEQFF TGTGCCAGCAGCTTATCCGGGACTAGCGGAAATGAGCAGTTCTTC
TRBJ2-7 - TRBV5-1 - CASSLAVRPDAEQYF TGCGCCAGCAGCTTGGCCGTCCGACCCGACGCCGAGCAGTACTTC
TRBJ2-5 TRBD1 TRBV28 - CASSRTGAGSWTQYF TGTGCCAGCAGCAGGACAGGGGCCGGGAGTTGGACCCAGTACTTC